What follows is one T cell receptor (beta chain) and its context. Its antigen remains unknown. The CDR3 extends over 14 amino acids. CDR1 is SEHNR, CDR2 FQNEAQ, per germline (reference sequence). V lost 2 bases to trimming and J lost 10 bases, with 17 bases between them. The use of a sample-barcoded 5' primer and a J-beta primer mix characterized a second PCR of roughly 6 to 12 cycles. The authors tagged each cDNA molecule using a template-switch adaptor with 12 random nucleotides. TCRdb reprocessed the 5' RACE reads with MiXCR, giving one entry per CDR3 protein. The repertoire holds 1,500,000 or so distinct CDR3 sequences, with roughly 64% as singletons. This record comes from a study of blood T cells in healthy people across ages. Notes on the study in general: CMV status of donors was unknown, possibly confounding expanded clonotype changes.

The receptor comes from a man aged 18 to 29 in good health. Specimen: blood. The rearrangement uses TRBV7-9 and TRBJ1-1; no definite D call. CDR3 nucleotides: TGTGCCAGCAGCTTACCGCTTTCCTCGGGATTAGCTTTCTTT. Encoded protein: CASSLPLSSGLAFF. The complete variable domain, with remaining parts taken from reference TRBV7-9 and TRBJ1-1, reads DTGVSQNPRHKITKRGQNVTFRCDPISEHNRLYWYRQTLGQGPEFLTYFQNEAQLEKSRLLSDRFSAERPKGSFSTLEIQRTEQGDSAMYLCASSLPLSSGLAFFGQGTRLTVV.